The entry below gives a single TCR beta chain sequence along with its context. Its antigen is currently unknown. Trimming took 4 bases from V and 4 from J; bases not matched to a gene: 1. This CDR3 is built from 13 residues. Germline V gives CDR1 SGHNT, CDR2 YYREEE (reference sequence). This table comes from immunoSEQ multiplex PCR, and its TCRdb copy is limited to in-frame clones, with some not included. The sample yields about 18,000 clones, 86% seen once. The data originate from a study of radiotherapy plus CTLA-4 blockade in lung cancer. For the study at large: Patients showed objective responses in 15% to 20% of cases and disease control in approximately 28%.

Findings of the study overall: After treatment with radiotherapy plus ipilimumab, TCR clones that came from the tumor expanded in blood. Early clone dynamics of blood T cells, plus interferon-beta, reportedly predicted response best.

Focal radiation with ipilimumab CTLA-4 blockade was given to patients with chemo-refractory metastatic non-small-cell lung cancer. This TCR came from a human donor with non-small cell lung cancer whose response to radiotherapy plus ipilimumab could not be evaluated. The chain links TRBV5-4 to TRBJ1-2; 10 bases agree with TRBD1. The material sequenced was peripheral blood, taken from a patient treated with radiotherapy plus ipilimumab. CDR3 sequence: CASSGTGAYGYTF. DNA of the CDR3: TGTGCCAGCAGCGGGACAGGGGCCTATGGCTACACCTTC.